The 17 T cell receptor beta chains reported below all come from one sample, sequenced in a study. TCRdb re-called the RT-PCR reads with MiXCR, one entry per CDR3 protein. The sample shows 550,000 to 750,000 distinct CDR3 sequences, 12% to 15% of them seen only once. The sequencing input was memory CD4+ T cells from blood. These receptors came from a female donor in good health, serving as a healthy control.

This clonotype was detected ten times or more. This sequence joins TRBV11-2 and TRBJ2-7; D is undetermined. Germline loops: CDR1 SGHAT, CDR2 FQNNGV. The CDR3 length is 14 residues. The V end lost 4 bases, the J end lost 4 bases, and 14 bases lay between the germline ends. The CDR3 sequence is CASSSQSRAYEQYF. CDR3 nucleotides: TGTGCCAGCAGCTCACAAAGCCGGGCATACGAGCAGTACTTC.

This clonotype was seen a handful of times. This chain links TRBV5-5 with TRBJ2-3, with D possibly being TRBD2 (6 bases). V lost 4 bases and J lost 1, with 16 bases in between. Germline assignment: CDR1 SGHKS and CDR2 YYEKEE (reference sequence). The CDR3 consists of 16 residues. The CDR3 nucleotides are TGTGCCAGCAGCCACGACGGGAGAAGAGGCACAGATACGCAGTATTTT. Translated: CASSHDGRRGTDTQYF.

This clonotype has just a few counts. The rearrangement uses TRBV10-2 and TRBJ1-5; tentatively, D is TRBD1 (5 bases). The CDR3 loop spans 14 amino acids. With 0 bases removed from V and 6 bases from J, the gap between germline ends came to 9 bases. Per the germline V gene, CDR1 is WSHSY and CDR2 is SAAADI. Here the CDR3 DNA reads TGCGCCAGCAGTGAGTCGACAGTTGCTCAGCCCCAGCATTTT. Translation: CASSESTVAQPQHF.

V gene TRBV18 combines with J gene TRBJ2-3; 10 bases match TRBD2. Per the germline V gene, CDR1 is KGHSH and CDR2 is LQKENI. The ends lost 2 bases at V and 4 bases at J; junction bases unmatched: 6. This CDR3 spans 16 amino acids. DNA of the CDR3: TGTGCCAGCTCACCAGGTCTAGCGGGAGCCCCAGATACGCAGTATTTT. Amino acids: CASSPGLAGAPDTQYF. Together with reference TRBV18 and TRBJ2-3, the CDR3 gives the full variable domain: NAGVMQNPRHLVRRRGQEARLRCSPMKGHSHVYWYRQLPEEGLKFMVYLQKENIIDESGMPKERFSAEFPKEGPSILRIQQVVRGDSAAYFCASSPGLAGAPDTQYFGPGTRLTVL.

This clonotype was seen only a few times. The chain carries TRBV3-1 and TRBJ1-4; the D gene is possibly TRBD1 (6 bases). Germline loops: CDR1 LGHDT, CDR2 YNNKEL (reference sequence). The CDR3 length is 14 residues. Trimming took 4 bases from V and 6 from J, leaving 12 bases between them. The CDR3 bases are TGTGCCAGCAGCCTCAGATCAGGGGATGAAAAACTGTTTTTT. It codes for CASSLRSGDEKLFF.

At least ten counts were recorded for this clonotype. V usage is TRBV12-3 or TRBV12-4 and J usage is TRBJ2-2; D tentatively reads TRBD1 or TRBD2 (6 bases each). The CDR3 has 15 amino acids. Trimming took off 3 bases at V and 4 bases at J, with 12 bases between the two ends. The CDR3 DNA reads as TGTGCCAGCAGTTTTGGGGGGCCGAGCACCGGGGAGCTGTTTTTT. It codes for CASSFGGPSTGELFF.

V usage is TRBV20-1 and J usage is TRBJ1-1; no clear D. In germline, CDR1 is DFQATT, CDR2 SNEGSKA (reference sequence). The CDR3 runs to 18 residues. V lost 0 bases and J 3 bases, leaving 23 bases between the germline ends. The CDR3 sequence: CSARDTASPWFGDTEAFF. The CDR3 DNA follows: TGCAGTGCTAGAGATACGGCAAGCCCCTGGTTTGGCGACACTGAAGCTTTCTTT.

The chain employs TRBV6-2 or TRBV6-3 and TRBJ2-3; D is undetermined. V dropped 2 bases and J dropped 6 bases, with 15 bases sitting between them. This CDR3 is built from 15 residues. Germline-derived CDR1 and CDR2 are MNHEY and SVGEGT. DNA of the CDR3: TGTGCCAGCAGTTACGGTATGCGGATAGCTGATACGCAGTATTTT. The encoded protein is CASSYGMRIADTQYF.

The rearrangement uses TRBV11-3 and TRBJ2-5; D unresolved. V was pared by 8 bases and J by 6 bases, with 13 bases between. CDR1 is SGHNT and CDR2 is YENEEA in the germline V gene. The CDR3 is 12 amino acids. The CDR3 region is CASAKNDQTQYF. The CDR3 region has the DNA TGTGCCAGCGCCAAAAATGACCAGACCCAGTACTTC.

This clonotype was found many times. V is TRBV12-3 or TRBV12-4 and J is TRBJ2-7; the match to TRBD2 covers 8 bases. CDR3 length: 14 amino acids. Trimming at V came to 6 bases and at J to 5 bases, leaving 9 bases not matched to a gene. CDR3 in DNA: TGTGCCAGCAGCCGAGCGGGAGCAACCCACGAGCAGTACTTC. Translating gives CASSRAGATHEQYF.

The CDR3 coding sequence is TGTGCCAGTTCGACAGGGGCTTTACGCGAGCAGTACTTC. It codes for CASSTGALREQYF. V gene TRBV19 combines with J gene TRBJ2-7, with 8 nucleotides matching TRBD1. Germline V lookup: CDR1 LNHDA, CDR2 SQIVND (reference sequence). The CDR3 is 13 amino acids. Trimming removed 8 bases from V and 6 bases from J; junction bases left unmatched: 9.

The chain carries TRBV20-1 and TRBJ2-5; no definite D call. Germline assignment: CDR1 DFQATT and CDR2 SNEGSKA (reference sequence). Trimming left V 0 bases short and J 1 base short, with 9 bases between. CDR3 length equals 14 residues. The CDR3 is CSARDFVLQETQYF. CDR3 nucleotide sequence: TGCAGTGCTAGAGATTTCGTACTCCAAGAGACCCAGTACTTC.

This clonotype was detected a few times. This sequence joins TRBV24-1 and TRBJ2-3, with unresolved D. The CDR3 runs 16 residues. The ends were cut back, 4 bases at V and 5 bases at J, with 18 bases in the middle. Germline CDR1 reads KGHDR; CDR2 reads SFDVKD. In DNA form, the CDR3 reads TGTGCCACCAGTGACGCTACAGATACATCCGGAGATACGCAGTATTTT. It encodes CATSDATDTSGDTQYF.

Notes on this clonotype: A much larger clone sits a single nucleotide away, making a read error possible. This sequence joins TRBV20-1 and TRBJ2-1; D is uncertain. The CDR3 consists of 16 residues. The germline V gene has CDR1 DFQATT and CDR2 SNEGSKA (reference sequence). The V end lost 1 base, the J end lost 0 bases, and 13 bases lay between the germline ends. CDR3 residues: CSARVQVSSSYNEQFF. The CDR3, as DNA: TGCAGTGCTAGAGTACAAGTCTCCAGCTCCTACAATGAGCAGTTCTTC.

This clonotype was seen only a few times. The chain carries TRBV12-3 or TRBV12-4 and TRBJ1-2; 7 nucleotides line up with TRBD1. V dropped 6 bases and J dropped 3; count of bases not matched to a gene: 7. This CDR3 is built from 14 residues. The CDR3 spells CASSPLTGDYGYTF. The CDR3 bases are TGTGCCAGCAGCCCCCTTACAGGGGACTATGGCTACACCTTC.

A few counts support this clonotype. This chain connects TRBV6-1 to TRBJ2-1; 13 bases align to TRBD2. This CDR3 is built from 14 residues. Germline trimming cut 8 bases from V and 6 bases from J; bases unmatched to any gene: 4. CDR1 MNHNS and CDR2 SASEGT come from the germline V gene. The CDR3: CASSTSGRRNEQFF. For the CDR3, the DNA is TGTGCCAGCTCGACTAGCGGGAGGCGCAATGAGCAGTTCTTC.

This clonotype occurred a few times. The chain has TRBV5-1 and TRBJ2-7; 7 bases agree with TRBD1. Losses at the gene ends were 4 bases for V and 0 bases for J; bases not matched to a gene: 4. The CDR3 runs to 14 residues. Germline V CDR1 and CDR2: SGHRS, YFSETQ. CDR3 nucleotide sequence: TGCGCCAGCAGCGGGGACAGCAGCTCCTACGAGCAGTACTTC. Translated, it gives CASSGDSSSYEQYF.